The 12 T cell receptor beta chains reported below all come from one sample, sequenced in a study of T cells in Graves' hyperthyroidism and ophthalmopathy. The investigators amplified TCR beta CDR3 regions from RNA transcripts. The study used the HTBI primer set for a first-round RT-PCR of the TCR CDR3. In TCRdb, the multiplex PCR reads were re-called with MiXCR into one record per CDR3 protein. The sample comprises some 600,000 distinct CDR3 sequences, approximately 14% of which are singletons, and 4.5% to 6% rests with the top ten. Sequenced material: blood. Every receptor here comes from a woman aged 25-40 years with Graves' hyperthyroidism that later progressed to Graves' ophthalmopathy.

This clonotype was found many times. This chain connects TRBV19 to TRBJ2-2; the D gene is possibly TRBD2 (6 bases). This CDR3 contains 16 residues. V was cut by 8 bases and J by 7 bases, with 23 bases left in between. Germline CDR1 LNHDA, CDR2 SQIVND (reference sequence). The CDR3 reads CASSFGGGIHGGELFF. CDR3 coding DNA: TGTGCCAGTTCCTTCGGGGGAGGTATTCATGGCGGGGAGCTGTTTTTT. The variable domain in full, completed from reference TRBV19 and TRBJ2-2, reads DGGITQSPKYLFRKEGQNVTLSCEQNLNHDAMYWYRQDPGQGLRLIYYSQIVNDFQKGDIAEGYSVSREKKESFPLTVTSAQKNPTAFYLCASSFGGGIHGGELFFGEGSRLTVL.

This clonotype has a count of ten or more. This chain links TRBV12-5 with TRBJ2-7; 7 bases align to TRBD1. V lost 1 base and J lost 6; bases outside the gene matches: 3. CDR1 is LGHNT and CDR2 is FRNRAP in the germline V gene. The CDR3 runs 13 residues. The CDR3 DNA reads TGTGCTAGTGGTTTGGGACAGGGCATCGAGCAGTACTTC. Translating it yields CASGLGQGIEQYF.

The V call is TRBV28, the J call TRBJ2-5, with D possibly TRBD2 on 5 matching bases. Trimming left V 0 bases short and J 1 base short, with 6 bases between. CDR1 and CDR2 (germline): MDHEN, SYDVKM. The CDR3 extends over 14 amino acids. The CDR3 loop is CASSLWGAQETQYF. CDR3 in DNA: TGTGCCAGCAGTTTATGGGGAGCCCAAGAGACCCAGTACTTC.

This chain joins TRBV9 and TRBJ2-3; D is unclear. V was shortened by 0 bases and J by 0 bases, with 8 bases between the two germline ends. The CDR3 runs to 15 residues. CDR1 and CDR2 (germline): SGDLS, YYNGEE. Here the CDR3 DNA reads TGTGCCAGCAGCGTAGCTTCCATAAGCACAGATACGCAGTATTTT. It codes for CASSVASISTDTQYF.

This clonotype was recorded many times. J is TRBJ2-2 and V is TRBV11-3; either TRBD1 or TRBD2 may fit D (6 bases each). Germline V gives CDR1 SGHNT, CDR2 YENEEA. The CDR3 spans 16 residues. The V gene lost 6 bases and the J gene lost 2 bases, with 16 bases spanning the gap. CDR3 nucleotides: TGTGCCAGCAGGGGCGGGGACACAACAAACACCGGGGAGCTGTTTTTT. Translating it yields CASRGGDTTNTGELFF.

This clonotype was seen many times. The chain is built from TRBV18 and TRBJ2-1; 8 bases fit TRBD1. This CDR3 region has 16 residues. The V gene's germline CDR1 is KGHSH and CDR2 LQKENI. V was clipped by 0 bases and J by 1 base; unmatched bases: 2. The DNA for the CDR3 is TGTGCCAGCTCACCACCTCGACAGGGGTCCTACAATGAGCAGTTCTTC. Its translation is CASSPPRQGSYNEQFF. The full variable domain, its missing parts supplied by reference TRBV18 and TRBJ2-1, is NAGVMQNPRHLVRRRGQEARLRCSPMKGHSHVYWYRQLPEEGLKFMVYLQKENIIDESGMPKERFSAEFPKEGPSILRIQQVVRGDSAAYFCASSPPRQGSYNEQFFGPGTRLTVL.

This clonotype was found many times. The V gene is TRBV11-3, the J gene TRBJ1-5, with a tentative D call TRBD1 (5 bases). This CDR3 has 14 residues. Trimming took off 5 bases at V and 3 bases at J, with 11 bases between the two ends. Germline CDR1 is SGHNT and CDR2 is YENEEA. The CDR3 spells CASSRDGHNQPQHF. The CDR3, as DNA: TGTGCCAGCAGCCGGGACGGACACAATCAGCCCCAGCATTTT.

The chain is built from TRBV7-2 and TRBJ1-1; 7 bases line up with TRBD1. V was clipped by 6 bases and J by 2 bases; unmatched bases: 9. The CDR3 contains 15 residues. The germline V gene has CDR1 SGHTA and CDR2 FQGNSA. CDR3 sequence: CASRAMGQTNTEAFF. The CDR3 DNA reads TGTGCCAGCAGAGCTATGGGACAGACAAACACTGAAGCTTTCTTT.

This clonotype was recorded a few times. Since a much larger clone is just one base distant, this may be a read error. The chain has TRBV2 and TRBJ2-7; D is uncertain. Germline V gene sequence: CDR1 SNHLY, CDR2 FYNNEI. The CDR3 extends over 10 amino acids. The CDR3 sequence: CTSSAYEQYF. The CDR3 DNA follows: TGTACCAGCAGTGCCTACGAGCAGTACTTC. Complete variable domain (other parts from reference TRBV2 and TRBJ2-7): EPEVTQTPSHQVTQMGQEVILRCVPISNHLYFYWYRQILGQKVEFLVSFYNNEISEKSEIFDDQFSVERPDGSNFTLKIRSTKLEDSAMYFCTSSAYEQYFGPGTRLTVT.

This clonotype was detected many times. The gene calls are TRBV20-1 and TRBJ2-5, with D tentatively TRBD2 (6 bases). The CDR3 covers 14 residues. V was clipped by 0 bases and J by 2 bases, with 10 bases between them. The germline V gene has CDR1 DFQATT and CDR2 SNEGSKA (reference sequence). The CDR3 DNA follows: TGCAGTGCTAGAGAAGCGGGTACGCAAGAGACCCAGTACTTC. It yields the protein CSAREAGTQETQYF.

The chain has TRBV9 and TRBJ1-6; D ambiguous. V lost 4 bases and J lost 7, with 12 bases in between. The germline V gene has CDR1 SGDLS and CDR2 YYNGEE. The CDR3 is made up of 14 amino acids. CDR3 DNA sequence: TGTGCCAGCAGCCAAATGTACTCGAATTCACCCCTCCACTTT. The encoded protein is CASSQMYSNSPLHF.

This chain joins TRBV6-5 and TRBJ2-7, with 8 bases that match TRBD2. V lost 0 bases to trimming and J lost 4 bases; unmatched junction nucleotides: 5. CDR1 is MNHEY, CDR2 SVGAGI, per germline. The CDR3 runs to 15 residues. CDR3 sequence (DNA): TGTGCCAGCAGTTACTCAGCGGGAGTAGGATACGAGCAGTACTTC. This gives the protein CASSYSAGVGYEQYF.